The 24 T cell receptor beta chains listed next were all sequenced from one sample in a study of OX40 agonist ivuxolimab in advanced cancers. Profiled with immunoSEQ multiplex PCR; TCRdb holds only in-frame clones, not every one. The sample carries about 100,000 clones, around 93% recorded once. The source was CD4+ or CD8+ T cells sorted from blood, collected in a trial of the OX40 agonist ivuxolimab. The receptors come from an adult with an advanced solid tumor such as melanoma, head and neck, liver or kidney cancer.

The rearrangement uses TRBV2 and TRBJ2-7; 8 bases map to TRBD2. The germline V gene encodes CDR1 SNHLY and CDR2 FYNNEI. The ends lost 6 bases at V and 6 bases at J; junction bases unmatched: 13. The CDR3 loop spans 15 amino acids. The CDR3 DNA follows: TGTGCCAGCAGGGGACTAGTCGGGGGTTCGGGCGAGCAGTACTTC. Protein sequence: CASRGLVGGSGEQYF.

This clone occurred a few times. This chain joins TRBV28 and TRBJ1-4; TRBD1 agrees at 7 bases. This CDR3 is 14 amino acids long. The germline V gene encodes CDR1 MDHEN and CDR2 SYDVKM. V lost 6 bases and J lost 8; bases outside the gene matches: 9. CDR3 bases: TGTGCCAGCAGCCTACAGGGGATGAGGGAAAAACTGTTTTTT. It specifies CASSLQGMREKLFF.

This chain joins TRBV28 and TRBJ2-1; a possible D gene is TRBD2 (5 bases). Germline V CDR1 and CDR2: MDHEN, SYDVKM. V was cut by 4 bases and J by 0 bases, with 13 bases left in between. The CDR3 is 16 amino acids. The CDR3 is CASSSPSGNSYNEQFF. CDR3 bases: TGTGCCAGCAGTTCCCCGAGCGGAAACTCCTACAATGAGCAGTTCTTC. Together with reference TRBV28 and TRBJ2-1, the CDR3 gives the full variable domain: DVKVTQSSRYLVKRTGEKVFLECVQDMDHENMFWYRQDPGLGLRLIYFSYDVKMKEKGDIPEGYSVSREKKERFSLILESASTNQTSMYLCASSSPSGNSYNEQFFGPGTRLTVL.

This clone has a single count. The V gene is TRBV7-9, the J gene TRBJ1-1, with 10 bases that match TRBD1. The CDR3 is 16 amino acids. Germline assignment: CDR1 SEHNR and CDR2 FQNEAQ (reference sequence). Trimming took 5 bases from V and 2 from J; bases not matched to a gene: 8. Here the CDR3 DNA reads TGTGCCAGCAGCCTCCGGGACAGGGGATTAAACACTGAAGCTTTCTTT. It encodes CASSLRDRGLNTEAFF.

The chain carries TRBV9 and TRBJ2-6; D is perhaps TRBD1 (6 bases). CDR3 length: 16 residues. Germline assignment: CDR1 SGDLS and CDR2 YYNGEE. V gave up 2 bases and J gave up 0 bases, with 9 bases separating them. CDR3 sequence: CASSVAGVSGANVLTF. The CDR3, as DNA: TGTGCCAGCAGCGTCGCAGGGGTCTCTGGGGCCAACGTCCTGACTTTC.

The chain uses TRBV4-3 and TRBJ2-2; TRBD2 matches 16 bases. The V and J ends lost 4 bases and 4 bases, in that order; junction bases with no gene match: 12. There are 20 residues in the CDR3. Germline CDR1 reads LGHNA; CDR2 reads YSLEER. This chain's CDR3 is CASSPQPGTSGRAGTGELFF. In nucleotides, the CDR3 is TGCGCCAGCAGCCCGCAACCCGGGACTAGCGGGAGGGCCGGCACCGGGGAGCTGTTTTTT.

The chain employs TRBV12-5 and TRBJ1-1; 12 bases agree with TRBD1. Germline CDR1 and CDR2: LGHNT and FRNRAP. This CDR3 comprises 16 residues. The V gene end was trimmed by 1 base and the J gene end by 11 bases; junction bases not matched to a gene: 11. The CDR3 is CASGLATGTGGPWAFF. The CDR3, as DNA: TGTGCTAGTGGTTTGGCGACCGGGACAGGGGGCCCTTGGGCTTTCTTT.

This rearrangement joins TRBV9 to TRBJ2-5, with TRBD1 matching 7 bases. The germline CDR1 and CDR2 sequences are SGDLS and YYNGEE. V shed 3 bases and J 5 bases; nucleotides not matched to a gene: 13. CDR3 size: 16 residues. For the CDR3, the DNA is TGTGCCAGCAGCGCCCACCCGACAGGGATTTTGGAGACCCAGTACTTC. This translates into CASSAHPTGILETQYF.

The chain combines TRBV7-6 with TRBJ2-1, with TRBD2 matching 11 bases. V lost 7 bases, J lost 4 bases, and 9 bases stayed unmatched. Germline assignment: CDR1 SGHVS and CDR2 FNYEAQ. This CDR3 spans 16 amino acids. The CDR3 protein is CASTRSGTSGYNEQFF. In DNA form, the CDR3 reads TGTGCCAGCACCAGATCCGGGACTAGCGGATACAATGAGCAGTTCTTC.

The chain joins TRBV28 to TRBJ1-3, with unresolved D. Germline CDR1 MDHEN, CDR2 SYDVKM. The CDR3 loop spans 14 amino acids. V lost 4 bases and J 4 bases, leaving 11 bases between the germline ends. The CDR3 bases are TGTGCCAGCAGTTCTATGGGGTCCGGAAACACCATATATTTT. Protein sequence: CASSSMGSGNTIYF.

This clone was recorded only once. The CDR3 DNA follows: TGTGCCAGCAGCTTAGGTGCAGGGGTTGGAAACACCATATATTTT. This translates into CASSLGAGVGNTIYF. J is TRBJ1-3 and V is TRBV7-9; perhaps TRBD1 as D (6 bases). V gave up 1 base and J gave up 3 bases, with 10 bases separating them. CDR1 is SEHNR and CDR2 is FQNEAQ in the germline V gene (reference sequence). The CDR3 is 15 amino acids.

V is TRBV11-2 and J is TRBJ2-5; 13 positions agree with TRBD2. Germline V lookup: CDR1 SGHAT, CDR2 FQNNGV. CDR3 length: 16 amino acids. J was trimmed by 3 bases and V by 5 bases; bases with no gene match: 6. The CDR3: CASSILGLAGKETQYF. CDR3 coding DNA: TGTGCCAGCAGCATATTGGGACTAGCGGGAAAAGAGACCCAGTACTTC.

The J gene is TRBJ2-1, the V gene TRBV9; 8 nucleotides agree with TRBD1. Germline V gene data show CDR1 as SGDLS and CDR2 as YYNGEE. V shed 3 bases, J shed 4 bases, and the junction held 9 bases outside the gene matches. The CDR3 extends over 16 amino acids. This chain's CDR3 is CASSETGATNYNEQFF. The CDR3 region has the DNA TGTGCCAGCAGCGAGACAGGGGCGACTAATTACAATGAGCAGTTCTTC.

The rearrangement links TRBV13 to TRBJ1-6, with a possible D match to TRBD1 (5 bases). The germline V gene encodes CDR1 PRHDT and CDR2 FYEKMQ (reference sequence). The ends were cut back, 5 bases at V and 7 bases at J, with 15 bases in the middle. This CDR3 is built from 15 residues. In DNA, the CDR3 is TGTGCCAGCAGCCCGGGACGGGGACTCAATTCACCCCTCCACTTT. This translates into CASSPGRGLNSPLHF.

The chain carries TRBV5-1 and TRBJ2-5, with D possibly matching TRBD1 (6 bases). This CDR3 region has 16 residues. V was shortened by 0 bases and J by 0 bases, with 12 bases between the two germline ends. CDR1 and CDR2 from the germline V gene are SGHRS and YFSETQ. CDR3 nucleotides: TGCGCCAGCAGCTTGGCCATTTCAGGGGACCAAGAGACCCAGTACTTC. Protein: CASSLAISGDQETQYF.

This clone was picked up one time. V is TRBV11-2 and J is TRBJ2-5; D remains ambiguous. Germline V gene data show CDR1 as SGHAT and CDR2 as FQNNGV. The CDR3 has 12 residues. The germline V and J ends were trimmed by 2 bases and 5 bases, with 6 bases remaining between them. CDR3 DNA: TGTGCCAGCAGCTTATCCTGGGAGACCCAGTACTTC. This sequence encodes CASSLSWETQYF. The whole variable domain, remainder taken from reference TRBV11-2 and TRBJ2-5, is EAGVAQSPRYKIIEKRQSVAFWCNPISGHATLYWYQQILGQGPKLLIQFQNNGVVDDSQLPKDRFSAERLKGVDSTLKIQPAKLEDSAVYLCASSLSWETQYFGPGTRLLVL.

This clone appeared a single time. The genes are TRBV2 and TRBJ2-5; the match to TRBD1 covers 7 bases. CDR1 and CDR2 (germline): SNHLY, FYNNEI. The CDR3 extends over 15 amino acids. Germline trimming cut 7 bases from V and 2 bases from J; bases unmatched to any gene: 10. The CDR3 sequence: CASNTQGPGQETQYF. The CDR3 DNA reads as TGTGCCAGCAATACACAGGGGCCTGGACAAGAGACCCAGTACTTC.

The chain uses TRBV6-1 and TRBJ2-7; the D is unclear. V was cut by 7 bases and J by 6 bases, with 13 bases left in between. The CDR3 is 12 residues long. Germline V lookup: CDR1 MNHNS, CDR2 SASEGT. The chain's CDR3 is CASTRNLLEQYF. CDR3 coding DNA: TGTGCCAGCACGAGGAACCTACTCGAGCAGTACTTC.

The chain combines TRBV4-2 with TRBJ2-1, with D tentatively TRBD2 (6 bases). With 1 base removed from V and 2 bases from J, the gap between germline ends came to 12 bases. Germline values: CDR1 LGHNA, CDR2 YNFKEQ. This CDR3 has 16 residues. The CDR3 region is CASSQGQGGTYNEQFF. Written as DNA, the CDR3 is TGTGCCAGCAGCCAAGGCCAGGGAGGAACCTACAATGAGCAGTTCTTC.

The CDR3 sequence: CASKGEGATQYF. The CDR3 DNA reads as TGTGCCAGCAAAGGAGAGGGTGCGACCCAGTACTTC. The genes are TRBV2 and TRBJ2-5, with a tentative D call TRBD2 (5 bases). V was cut by 7 bases and J by 7 bases, with 13 bases left in between. The CDR3 is 12 amino acids. Germline-derived CDR1 and CDR2 are SNHLY and FYNNEI.

The rearrangement links TRBV2 to TRBJ2-5, with 7 bases identical to TRBD2. CDR1 is SNHLY, CDR2 FYNNEI, per germline. With V trimmed by 4 bases and J by 2 bases, 4 bases remained unmatched. CDR3 size: 14 residues. CDR3 nucleotides: TGTGCCAGCAGTGCCCGAGCGGGACAAGAGACCCAGTACTTC. Protein sequence: CASSARAGQETQYF.

The J gene is TRBJ2-5, the V gene TRBV7-2; 13 nucleotides match TRBD2. The J segment lost 3 bases and the V segment lost 1 base, leaving 5 bases of the junction unmatched. In germline, CDR1 is SGHTA, CDR2 FQGNSA. The CDR3 is made up of 17 amino acids. CDR3 in amino acids: CASSLVRGLAGKETQYF. CDR3 DNA: TGTGCCAGCAGCTTAGTTAGGGGACTAGCGGGAAAAGAGACCCAGTACTTC. The variable domain in full, with the rest retrieved from reference TRBV7-2 and TRBJ2-5, is GAGVSQSPSNKVTEKGKDVELRCDPISGHTALYWYRQSLGQGLEFLIYFQGNSAPDKSGLPSDRFSAERTGGSVSTLTIQRTQQEDSAVYLCASSLVRGLAGKETQYFGPGTRLLVL.

This clone showed up just once. The rearrangement joins TRBV7-2 to TRBJ2-1; D gene unclear. V was trimmed by 1 base and J by 6 bases, leaving 7 bases between them. Germline CDR1 and CDR2: SGHTA and FQGNSA. The CDR3 consists of 13 residues. CDR3 bases: TGTGCCAGCAGCTTAGGGCAGACCAATGAGCAGTTCTTC. Protein: CASSLGQTNEQFF.

The V and J genes are TRBV6-5 and TRBJ2-1, with TRBD2 matching over 10 bases. The ends lost 4 bases at V and 3 bases at J; junction bases unmatched: 0. The CDR3 length is 14 residues. CDR1 and CDR2 from the germline V gene are MNHEY and SVGAGI. The CDR3 DNA reads as TGTGCCAGCAGTTTAGCGGGAGGCTACAATGAGCAGTTCTTC. Its protein is CASSLAGGYNEQFF.